The 4 T cell receptor beta chains listed next were all sequenced from one sample in a study of OX40 agonist ivuxolimab in advanced cancers. Only in-frame clones appear in the TCRdb table, and some are missing; sequencing was by immunoSEQ multiplex PCR. In the table there are tens of thousands of clones, roughly 91% of which are singletons. The sequenced sample was CD4+ or CD8+ T cells sorted from blood, obtained in a trial of the OX40 agonist ivuxolimab. The receptor source for this set is an adult with an advanced solid tumor such as melanoma, head and neck, liver or kidney cancer.

The rearrangement uses TRBV7-2 and TRBJ1-5; D is unclear. CDR1 and CDR2 from the germline V gene are SGHTA and FQGNSA. This CDR3 has 15 amino acids. V shed 1 base and J shed 2 bases, with 9 bases lying between them. CDR3 DNA: TGTGCCAGCAGCTTAGGTTCAACGGGCAATCAGCCCCAGCATTTT. It yields the protein CASSLGSTGNQPQHF.

The chain combines TRBV9 with TRBJ2-6; TRBD2 matches 8 bases. Trimming at V came to 4 bases and at J to 3 bases, leaving 12 bases not matched to a gene. This CDR3 is built from 18 residues. Looked up from germline, CDR1 is SGDLS and CDR2 is YYNGEE. CDR3 loop: CASSPSAGDPFGANVLTF. The CDR3, as DNA: TGTGCCAGCAGCCCCTCAGCGGGAGACCCCTTTGGGGCCAACGTCCTGACTTTC.

This clone was detected a few times. The rearrangement joins TRBV10-3 to TRBJ1-2; D may be TRBD1 (6 bases). Germline V CDR1 and CDR2: ENHRY, SYGVKD. V lost 6 bases and J 2 bases, leaving 10 bases between the germline ends. This CDR3 has 13 amino acids. The DNA for the CDR3 is TGTGCCATCAGGACGGGGACAAACTATGGCTACACCTTC. This codes for CAIRTGTNYGYTF.

This clone was recorded only once. The genes are TRBV6-6 and TRBJ2-3; the match to TRBD1 covers 8 bases. Germline V gene sequence: CDR1 MNHNY, CDR2 SVGAGI (reference sequence). Trimming at V came to 2 bases and at J to 3 bases, leaving 7 bases not matched to a gene. CDR3 length: 16 amino acids. As DNA, the CDR3 is TGTGCCAGCAGTTACGCAGGACAGGGAAGGACAGATACGCAGTATTTT. Translation: CASSYAGQGRTDTQYF.